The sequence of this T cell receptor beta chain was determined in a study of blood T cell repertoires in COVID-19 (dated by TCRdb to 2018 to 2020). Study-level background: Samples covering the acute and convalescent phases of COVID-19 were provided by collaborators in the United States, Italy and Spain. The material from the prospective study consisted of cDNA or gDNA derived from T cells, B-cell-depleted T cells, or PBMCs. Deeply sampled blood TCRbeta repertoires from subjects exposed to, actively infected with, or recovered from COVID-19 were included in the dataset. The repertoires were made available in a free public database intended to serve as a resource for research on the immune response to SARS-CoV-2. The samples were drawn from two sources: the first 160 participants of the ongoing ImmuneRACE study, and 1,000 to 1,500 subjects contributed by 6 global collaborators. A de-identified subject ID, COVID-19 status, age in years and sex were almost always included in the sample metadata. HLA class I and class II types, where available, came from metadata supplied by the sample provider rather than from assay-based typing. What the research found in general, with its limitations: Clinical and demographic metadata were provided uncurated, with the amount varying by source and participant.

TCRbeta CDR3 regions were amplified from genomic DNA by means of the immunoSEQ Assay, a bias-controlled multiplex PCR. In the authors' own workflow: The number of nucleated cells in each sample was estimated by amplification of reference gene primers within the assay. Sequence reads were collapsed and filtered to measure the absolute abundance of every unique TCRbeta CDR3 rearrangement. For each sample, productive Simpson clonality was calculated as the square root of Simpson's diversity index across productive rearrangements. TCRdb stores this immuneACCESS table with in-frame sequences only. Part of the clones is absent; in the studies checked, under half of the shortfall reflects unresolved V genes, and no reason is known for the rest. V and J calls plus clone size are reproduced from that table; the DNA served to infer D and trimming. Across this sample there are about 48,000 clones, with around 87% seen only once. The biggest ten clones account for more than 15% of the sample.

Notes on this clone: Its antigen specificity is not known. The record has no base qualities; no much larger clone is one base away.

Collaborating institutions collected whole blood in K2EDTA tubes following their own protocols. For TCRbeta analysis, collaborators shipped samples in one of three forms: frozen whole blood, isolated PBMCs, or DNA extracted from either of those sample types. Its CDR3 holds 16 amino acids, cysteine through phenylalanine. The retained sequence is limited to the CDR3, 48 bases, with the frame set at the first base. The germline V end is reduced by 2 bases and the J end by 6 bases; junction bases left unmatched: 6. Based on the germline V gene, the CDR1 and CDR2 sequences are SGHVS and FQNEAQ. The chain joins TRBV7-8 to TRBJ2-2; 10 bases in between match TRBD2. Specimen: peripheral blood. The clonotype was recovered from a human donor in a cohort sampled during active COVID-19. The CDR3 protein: CASSLFTSGTAGELFF. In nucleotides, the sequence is TGTGCCAGCAGCTTATTTACTAGCGGGACCGCCGGGGAGCTGTTTTTT.